What follows are 28 T cell receptor beta chains derived from one specimen sequenced in a study of blood T cell repertoires in COVID-19. Here immunoSEQ multiplex PCR was the method, and the copy in TCRdb shows in-frame clones only, minus some. The table records 110,000 to 150,000 clones, 84% of them present only once. Sequencing was carried out using peripheral blood. The source is a man aged 60 to 75 with active or convalescent COVID-19.

V is TRBV6-5 and J is TRBJ1-6, with TRBD1 matching over 7 bases. Germline trimming cut 5 bases from V and 9 bases from J; bases unmatched to any gene: 10. Germline-derived CDR1 and CDR2 are MNHEY and SVGAGI. CDR3 size: 15 residues. As DNA, the CDR3 is TGTGCCAGCAGTCGGATAGGGACAGTTTTTTCACCCCTCCACTTT. Its protein product is CASSRIGTVFSPLHF.

The rearrangement uses TRBV6-6 and TRBJ2-2; TRBD2 matches 10 bases. Trimming at V came to 8 bases and at J to 0 bases, leaving 3 bases not matched to a gene. Per germline, CDR1 MNHNY and CDR2 SVGAGI (reference sequence). This CDR3 contains 15 residues. CDR3 in DNA: TGTGCCAGCGAAGGACTAGCGGCGAACACCGGGGAGCTGTTTTTT. Its translation is CASEGLAANTGELFF.

About this clone itself: This same CDR3 is encoded by further DNA sequences in the sample. This chain uses TRBV6-5 with TRBJ1-2; D ambiguous. The germline V and J ends were trimmed by 2 bases and 5 bases, with 12 bases remaining between them. CDR3 size: 14 residues. The V gene's germline CDR1 is MNHEY and CDR2 SVGAGI. CDR3 sequence: CASSYGAGGYGYTF. Here the CDR3 DNA reads TGTGCCAGCAGTTACGGCGCAGGCGGGTATGGCTACACCTTC.

The chain joins TRBV29-1 to TRBJ1-1; weak D call: TRBD1 (5 bases). The CDR3 contains 13 residues. Trimming cost V 1 base and J 7 bases, with 13 bases left between them. The V gene's germline CDR1 is SQVTM and CDR2 ANQGSEA. The CDR3, as DNA: TGCAGCGTTGAAGCCCAAAGGAGGGGTGAAGCTTTCTTT. It is translated as CSVEAQRRGEAFF.

This chain connects TRBV4-1 to TRBJ1-2, with TRBD1 identical over 7 bases. Germline-derived CDR1 and CDR2 are MGHRA and YSYEKL. The CDR3 is 14 amino acids. V lost 0 bases to trimming and J lost 8 bases; unmatched junction nucleotides: 6. The chain's CDR3 is CASSQDGTAGGYTF. In DNA form, the CDR3 reads TGCGCCAGCAGCCAAGACGGGACAGCCGGGGGCTACACCTTC.

This clone has just a few counts. This rearrangement joins TRBV2 to TRBJ1-2, with 7 bases matching TRBD1. CDR1 and CDR2 (germline): SNHLY, FYNNEI. V trimming: 6 bases; J trimming: 2 bases; junction bases outside the gene matches: 12. This CDR3 is built from 16 residues. The CDR3 region is CASSEHRQGSNYGYTF. CDR3 sequence (DNA): TGTGCCAGCAGCGAACACCGACAGGGCTCGAACTATGGCTACACCTTC.

This rearrangement joins TRBV5-1 to TRBJ2-1, with 10 bases aligning to TRBD2. CDR1 SGHRS and CDR2 YFSETQ come from the germline V gene. The CDR3 contains 15 residues. The V gene end was trimmed by 4 bases and the J gene end by 7 bases; junction bases not matched to a gene: 8. The CDR3 coding sequence is TGCGCCAGCAGCGTGATGAGCGGGGGGGCTAATGAGCAGTTCTTC. This sequence encodes CASSVMSGGANEQFF.

V and J are TRBV6-2 or TRBV6-3 and TRBJ1-5; 10 bases agree with TRBD1. The length of the CDR3 is 15 residues. Germline CDR1 reads MNHEY; CDR2 reads SVGEGT. With V trimmed by 5 bases and J by 3 bases, 4 bases remained unmatched. The CDR3, as DNA: TGTGCCAGCAGTCGGGACAGGGGTAACAATCAGCCCCAGCATTTT. Residues: CASSRDRGNNQPQHF.

Comment on this clone: The same CDR3 can be traced to other DNA sequences in this sample. In DNA form, the CDR3 reads TGTGCCAGCAGTGAAGCGGGGAGGGGGACTGAAGCTTTCTTT. It encodes CASSEAGRGTEAFF. This chain links TRBV6-1 with TRBJ1-1, with D possibly TRBD1 on 6 matching bases. Germline CDR1 is MNHNS and CDR2 is SASEGT. V was shortened by 0 bases and J by 5 bases, with 10 bases between the two germline ends. This CDR3 spans 14 amino acids.

The chain uses TRBV24-1 and TRBJ1-2; D is unresolved. V lost 11 bases and J lost 4, with 16 bases in between. This CDR3 contains 13 residues. The germline gives CDR1 KGHDR, CDR2 SFDVKD. The CDR3 sequence is CANLGGWGYGYTF. The CDR3 nucleotides read TGTGCCAACCTCGGAGGGTGGGGCTATGGCTACACCTTC.

The chain uses TRBV28 and TRBJ2-7, with TRBD1 matching over 8 bases. This CDR3 has 15 amino acids. With 4 bases clipped from V and 5 bases from J, the junction kept 10 bases outside the gene matches. Germline V CDR1 and CDR2: MDHEN, SYDVKM. CDR3 in DNA: TGTGCCAGCAGTTACCCTGGACAGGGTACCCACGAGCAGTACGTC. Translation: CASSYPGQGTHEQYV.

The chain employs TRBV10-3 and TRBJ2-4; the D gene is possibly TRBD2 (6 bases). The CDR3 covers 14 residues. Germline lookup yields CDR1 ENHRY and CDR2 SYGVKD. The V and J ends lost 4 bases and 0 bases respectively, with 7 bases between them. The CDR3 reads CAISGEEAKNIQYF. CDR3 in DNA: TGTGCCATCAGTGGGGAGGAAGCCAAAAACATTCAGTACTTC.

J is TRBJ1-5 and V is TRBV7-2; weak D call: TRBD1 (6 bases). CDR1 and CDR2 from the germline V gene are SGHTA and FQGNSA. The CDR3 has 16 residues. V was shortened by 4 bases and J by 0 bases, with 13 bases between the two germline ends. Here the CDR3 reads CASSYGTLNSNQPQHF. In nucleotides, the CDR3 is TGTGCCAGCAGCTATGGGACACTGAATAGCAATCAGCCCCAGCATTTT.

The rearrangement uses TRBV20-1 and TRBJ1-2; D uncertain. V lost 8 bases to trimming and J lost 6 bases, with 13 bases between them. There are 11 residues in the CDR3. Germline V gene data show CDR1 as DFQATT and CDR2 as SNEGSKA (reference sequence). The CDR3 nucleotides read TGCAGTACCATACAAGGAGATGGCTACACCTTC. This sequence encodes CSTIQGDGYTF.

V is TRBV27 and J is TRBJ2-3; 8 positions match TRBD1. Germline V lookup: CDR1 MNHEY, CDR2 SMNVEV (reference sequence). The CDR3 is 16 amino acids. The V gene end was trimmed by 1 base and the J gene end by 2 bases; junction bases not matched to a gene: 5. CDR3 sequence reads: CASSLWYRGNTDTQYF. Written as DNA, the CDR3 is TGTGCCAGCAGTTTATGGTACAGGGGGAACACAGATACGCAGTATTTT.

CDR3 DNA: TGTGCCAGCAGCTCGACCCCGACAGGGGGCAATCAGCCCCAGCATTTT. This codes for CASSSTPTGGNQPQHF. The gene calls are TRBV5-6 and TRBJ1-5; 8 nucleotides line up with TRBD1. V trimming: 3 bases; J trimming: 2 bases; junction bases outside the gene matches: 7. Germline values: CDR1 SGHDT, CDR2 YYEEEE. CDR3 length equals 16 residues. The variable domain in full, completed from reference TRBV5-6 and TRBJ1-5, reads DAGVTQSPTHLIKTRGQQVTLRCSPKSGHDTVSWYQQALGQGPQFIFQYYEEEERQRGNFPDRFSGHQFPNYSSELNVNALLLGDSALYLCASSSTPTGGNQPQHFGDGTRLSIL.

This chain connects TRBV19 to TRBJ1-2, with D perhaps TRBD1 (5 bases). This CDR3 has 15 residues. V lost 4 bases and J lost 1, with 13 bases in between. CDR1 is LNHDA, CDR2 SQIVND, per germline (reference sequence). The CDR3 is CASSSSWGLNYGYTF. The CDR3 DNA follows: TGTGCCAGTAGTAGTAGCTGGGGCCTTAACTATGGCTACACCTTC.

The chain uses TRBV6-5 and TRBJ2-1, with TRBD2 matching over 10 bases. Germline values: CDR1 MNHEY, CDR2 SVGAGI. J gave up 4 bases and V 6 bases, and 6 bases lay outside the gene matches. This CDR3 is built from 15 residues. The CDR3 protein is CASSNPSGGYNEQFF. The CDR3, as DNA: TGTGCCAGCAGCAATCCTAGCGGGGGATACAATGAGCAGTTCTTC.

This clone was seen a handful of times. The genes are TRBV30 and TRBJ2-2, with TRBD2 matching 7 bases. J was trimmed by 6 bases and V by 1 base; bases with no gene match: 5. This CDR3 has 14 amino acids. CDR1 GTSNPN and CDR2 SVGIG come from the germline V gene (reference sequence). CDR3 nucleotide sequence: TGTGCCTGGAGTGGATTCGGGAGGTCCGGGGAGCTGTTTTTT. Amino acid sequence: CAWSGFGRSGELFF.

The chain is built from TRBV30 and TRBJ1-2, with a possible D match to TRBD1 (6 bases). V was pared by 0 bases and J by 3 bases, with 17 bases between. Germline values: CDR1 GTSNPN, CDR2 SVGIG (reference sequence). The CDR3 totals 16 residues. The CDR3 sequence is CAWSVHRGAGDYGYTF. Written as DNA, the CDR3 is TGTGCCTGGAGTGTCCACCGGGGGGCAGGGGACTATGGCTACACCTTC. Based on the CDR3 plus reference TRBV30 and TRBJ1-2, the full variable domain is SQTIHQWPATLVQPVGSPLSLECTVEGTSNPNLYWYRQAAGRGLQLLFYSVGIGQISSEVPQNLSASRPQDRQFILSSKKLLLSDSGFYLCAWSVHRGAGDYGYTFGSGTRLTVV.

The gene calls are TRBV30 and TRBJ2-7; a weak D match, TRBD1 (5 bases). This CDR3 region has 15 residues. CDR1 is GTSNPN, CDR2 SVGIG, per germline (reference sequence). V lost 1 base and J lost 6, with 19 bases in between. The CDR3 DNA is TGTGCCTGGAGTGGAGTCGCTTTGGTTGGGGCCGAGCAGTACTTC. Translating it yields CAWSGVALVGAEQYF.

This chain joins TRBV2 and TRBJ1-5; TRBD1 matches 10 bases. V lost 4 bases, J lost 7 bases, and 4 bases stayed unmatched. The CDR3 consists of 14 residues. CDR1 and CDR2 from the germline V gene are SNHLY and FYNNEI. CDR3 coding DNA: TGTGCCAGCAGTGGACAGGGGGCAAGACAGCCCCAGCATTTT. It specifies CASSGQGARQPQHF.

The genes are TRBV5-6 and TRBJ2-5; D uncertain. Trimming cost V 0 bases and J 5 bases, with 8 bases left between them. Germline CDR1 and CDR2: SGHDT and YYEEEE. The length of the CDR3 is 13 residues. CDR3 nucleotide sequence: TGTGCCAGCAGCTTGGTGGGCTTGGAGACCCAGTACTTC. This encodes CASSLVGLETQYF. The entire variable domain, with the rest obtained from reference TRBV5-6 and TRBJ2-5, is as follows: DAGVTQSPTHLIKTRGQQVTLRCSPKSGHDTVSWYQQALGQGPQFIFQYYEEEERQRGNFPDRFSGHQFPNYSSELNVNALLLGDSALYLCASSLVGLETQYFGPGTRLLVL.

The chain links TRBV5-1 to TRBJ1-1; TRBD1 is a possible D gene (5 bases). Deletions cut 4 bases from V and 0 bases from J, with 10 bases between. The CDR3 is 14 amino acids. Germline CDR1 is SGHRS and CDR2 is YFSETQ. For the CDR3, the DNA is TGCGCCAGCAGCGAAGACAGCATGAACACTGAAGCTTTCTTT. Translated: CASSEDSMNTEAFF.

The chain links TRBV25-1 to TRBJ1-2; 7 positions match TRBD1. Trimming at V came to 3 bases and at J to 6 bases, leaving 7 bases not matched to a gene. Germline values: CDR1 MGHDK, CDR2 SYGVNS. The CDR3 covers 14 residues. The CDR3 nucleotides are TGTGCCAGCAGTGAGAATACAGGGGAAAATGGCTACACCTTC. This codes for CASSENTGENGYTF.

This rearrangement joins TRBV11-3 to TRBJ2-1; TRBD1 might be the D (6 bases). Trimming pared 0 bases from V and 1 base from J, leaving 10 bases between. The CDR3 totals 16 residues. Per the germline V gene, CDR1 is SGHNT and CDR2 is YENEEA. In DNA, the CDR3 is TGTGCCAGCAGCTTAGAAAGTCAGGGGTCCTACAATGAGCAGTTCTTC. Residues: CASSLESQGSYNEQFF. The whole variable domain, remainder taken from reference TRBV11-3 and TRBJ2-1, is EAGVVQSPRYKIIEKKQPVAFWCNPISGHNTLYWYLQNLGQGPELLIRYENEEAVDDSQLPKDRFSAERLKGVDSTLKIQPAELGDSAVYLCASSLESQGSYNEQFFGPGTRLTVL.

The V call is TRBV4-1, the J call TRBJ1-1; D is unresolved. V lost 0 bases to trimming and J lost 5 bases, with 13 bases between them. The CDR3 is made up of 15 amino acids. The V gene's germline CDR1 is MGHRA and CDR2 YSYEKL. The CDR3 coding sequence is TGCGCCAGCAGCCAAGAATTCGAGGGTCGGACTGAAGCTTTCTTT. This sequence encodes CASSQEFEGRTEAFF.

The rearrangement joins TRBV2 to TRBJ1-1; no clear D gene. The CDR3 has 12 amino acids. Trimming took off 7 bases at V and 1 base at J, with 7 bases between the two ends. CDR1 is SNHLY, CDR2 FYNNEI, per germline. CDR3 sequence: CASIAGNTEAFF. The DNA of the CDR3 is TGTGCCAGCATCGCGGGGAACACTGAAGCTTTCTTT. Full variable domain (missing parts from reference TRBV2 and TRBJ1-1): EPEVTQTPSHQVTQMGQEVILRCVPISNHLYFYWYRQILGQKVEFLVSFYNNEISEKSEIFDDQFSVERPDGSNFTLKIRSTKLEDSAMYFCASIAGNTEAFFGQGTRLTVV.